The clone carrying this T cell receptor beta chain was found a few times. Germline CDR1 is SGHVS and CDR2 is FQNEAQ. The length of the CDR3 is 15 residues. The germline V and J ends were trimmed by 5 bases and 4 bases, with 15 bases remaining between them. Measured with immunoSEQ multiplex PCR; TCRdb has only the in-frame clones, and not every one. The sample lists tens of thousands of clones, 88% seen once, with approximately 1.7% in the top ten. The sample belongs to a study of T cell changes during pregnancy in multiple sclerosis. The input for sequencing was peripheral blood, taken in the first trimester of pregnancy. The source of this sequence is a female donor with multiple sclerosis, enrolled in a pregnancy study. J is TRBJ1-5 and V is TRBV7-8; D uncertain. For the CDR3, the DNA is TGTGCCAGCAGCCCGGGGTGGGGTTTTAATCAGCCCCAGCATTTT. The encoded protein is CASSPGWGFNQPQHF.